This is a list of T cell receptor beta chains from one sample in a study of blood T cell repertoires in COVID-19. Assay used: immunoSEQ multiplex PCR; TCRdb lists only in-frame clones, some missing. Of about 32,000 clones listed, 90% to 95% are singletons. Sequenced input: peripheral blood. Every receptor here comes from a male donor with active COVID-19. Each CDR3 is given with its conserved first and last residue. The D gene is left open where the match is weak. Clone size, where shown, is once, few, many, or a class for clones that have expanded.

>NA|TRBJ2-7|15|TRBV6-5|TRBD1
CASSPNPGQGGEQYF
TGTGCCAGCAGTCCTAACCCGGGACAGGGAGGCGAGCAGTACTTC
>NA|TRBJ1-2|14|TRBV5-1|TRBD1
CASSPDTGAASYTF
TGCGCCAGCAGCCCGGACACAGGGGCGGCCAGCTACACCTTC
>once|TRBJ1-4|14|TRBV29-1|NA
CSVRFSRGNEKLFF
TGCAGCGTTCGGTTTAGTCGCGGTAATGAAAAACTGTTTTTT
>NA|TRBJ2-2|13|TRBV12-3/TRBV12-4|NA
CASSLEGAGELFF
TGTGCCAGCAGTTTAGAAGGGGCCGGGGAGCTGTTTTTT
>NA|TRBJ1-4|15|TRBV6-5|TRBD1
CASNNRGLTNEKLFF
TGTGCCAGCAATAACAGGGGGCTGACTAATGAAAAACTGTTTTTT
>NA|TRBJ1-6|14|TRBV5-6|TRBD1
CASTKDRLHSPLHF
TGTGCCAGCACCAAGGACAGGCTACATTCACCCCTCCACTTT
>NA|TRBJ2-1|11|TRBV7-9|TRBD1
CASSLGQGQFF
TGTGCCAGCAGCCTCGGACAGGGGCAGTTCTTC
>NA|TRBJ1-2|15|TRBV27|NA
CASSTHSPPNYGYTF
TGTGCCAGCAGTACTCACAGCCCTCCTAACTATGGCTACACCTTC
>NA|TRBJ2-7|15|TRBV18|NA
CASSPPGQGFYEQYF
TGTGCCAGCTCACCACCAGGGCAGGGGTTCTACGAGCAGTACTTC
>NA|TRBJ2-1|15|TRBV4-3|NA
CASSQDTDPEDEQFF
TGCGCCAGCAGCCAAGATACGGATCCAGAGGATGAGCAGTTCTTC
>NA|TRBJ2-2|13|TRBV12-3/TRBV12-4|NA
CASSFASTGELFF
TGTGCCAGCAGTTTCGCCAGCACCGGGGAGCTGTTTTTT
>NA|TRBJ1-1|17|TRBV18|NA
CASSPQATGWTETEAFF
TGTGCCAGCTCACCCCAGGCGACCGGATGGACAGAAACTGAAGCTTTCTTT
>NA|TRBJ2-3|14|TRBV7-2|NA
CASSPGWVTDTQYF
TGTGCCAGCAGTCCGGGGTGGGTGACAGATACGCAGTATTTT
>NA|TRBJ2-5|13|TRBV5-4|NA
CASSLTGRETQYF
TGTGCCAGCAGCTTGACAGGGAGAGAGACCCAGTACTTC
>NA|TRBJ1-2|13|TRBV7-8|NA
CASSATGYYGYTF
TGTGCCAGCAGCGCTACAGGATACTATGGCTACACCTTC
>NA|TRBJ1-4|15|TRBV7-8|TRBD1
CASSSYRGANEKLFF
TGTGCCAGCAGCTCATACAGGGGGGCTAATGAAAAACTGTTTTTT
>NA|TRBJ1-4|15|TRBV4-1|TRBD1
CASSLRQGKNEKLFF
TGCGCCAGCAGCCTAAGACAGGGGAAAAATGAAAAACTGTTTTTT
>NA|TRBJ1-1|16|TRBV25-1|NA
CARLSGRGVMNTEAFF
TGTGCCAGACTTTCAGGGAGGGGGGTCATGAACACTGAAGCTTTCTTT
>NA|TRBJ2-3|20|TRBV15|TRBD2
CATSRSVGTSGGGSTDTQYF
TGTGCCACCAGCCGCTCGGTTGGGACTAGCGGGGGCGGGAGCACAGATACGCAGTATTTT
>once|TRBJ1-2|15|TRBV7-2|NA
CASSPVGRGTYGYTF
TGTGCCAGCAGCCCCGTTGGGAGGGGGACTTATGGCTACACCTTC
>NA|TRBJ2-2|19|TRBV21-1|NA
CASSKEGDSKKLGPGELFF
TGTGCCAGCAGCAAAGAGGGGGACAGCAAAAAATTGGGTCCGGGGGAGCTGTTTTTT
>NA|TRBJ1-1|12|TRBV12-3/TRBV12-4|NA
CASSLTSSRPFF
TGTGCCAGCAGTCTGACCTCCTCGAGGCCTTTCTTT
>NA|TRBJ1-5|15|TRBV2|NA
CASGEFAGGIQPQHF
TGTGCCAGCGGGGAATTTGCCGGGGGAATCCAGCCCCAGCATTTT
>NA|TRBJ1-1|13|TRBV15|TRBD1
CATSRRGQAEAFF
TGTGCCACCAGCCGCCGCGGACAGGCTGAAGCTTTCTTT
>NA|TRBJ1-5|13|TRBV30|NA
CAWSTRENQPQHF
TGTGCCTGGAGTACCCGGGAAAATCAGCCCCAGCATTTT
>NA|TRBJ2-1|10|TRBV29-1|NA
CSVQGNEQFF
TGCAGCGTTCAGGGCAATGAGCAGTTCTTC
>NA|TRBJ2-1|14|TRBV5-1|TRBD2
CASSLVAGRDEQFF
TGCGCCAGCAGCTTGGTGGCAGGGAGGGATGAGCAGTTCTTC
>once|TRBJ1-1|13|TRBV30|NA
CAWAVQTGTEAFF
TGTGCCTGGGCGGTTCAAACAGGCACTGAAGCTTTCTTT
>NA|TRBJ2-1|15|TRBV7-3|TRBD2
CASSSSSGGFGEQFF
TGTGCCAGCAGCTCATCTAGCGGGGGGTTTGGTGAGCAGTTCTTC
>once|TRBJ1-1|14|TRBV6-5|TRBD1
CASTWAGGNTEAFF
TGTGCCAGCACCTGGGCAGGGGGGAACACTGAAGCTTTCTTT
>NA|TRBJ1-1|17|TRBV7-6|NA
CASSLGGTIGANTEAFF
TGTGCCAGCAGCTTAGGCGGGACGATTGGGGCGAACACTGAAGCTTTCTTT
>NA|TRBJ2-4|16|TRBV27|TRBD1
CASSKRQGRSKNIQYF
TGTGCCAGCAGTAAAAGACAGGGACGATCCAAAAACATTCAGTACTTC
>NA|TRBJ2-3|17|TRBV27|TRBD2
CASSPFGRLASTDTQYF
TGTGCCAGCAGTCCTTTCGGACGACTAGCCTCCACAGATACGCAGTATTTT
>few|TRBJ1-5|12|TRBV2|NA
CASRGGDQPQHF
TGTGCCAGCAGAGGCGGGGATCAGCCCCAGCATTTT
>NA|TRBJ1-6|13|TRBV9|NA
CASSETPNSPLHF
TGTGCCAGCAGTGAGACACCGAATTCACCCCTCCACTTT
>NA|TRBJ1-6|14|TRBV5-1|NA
CASKALKENSPLHF
TGCGCCAGCAAAGCTTTGAAGGAGAATTCACCCCTCCACTTT
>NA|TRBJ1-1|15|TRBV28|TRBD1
CASSFGQGAHTEAFF
TGTGCCAGCAGTTTCGGTCAGGGGGCTCACACTGAAGCTTTCTTT
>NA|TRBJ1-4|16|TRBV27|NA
CASSLTPGQFNEKLFF
TGTGCCAGCAGTTTAACTCCCGGACAGTTCAATGAAAAACTGTTTTTT
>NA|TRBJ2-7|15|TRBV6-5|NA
CASSSLQGTLSEQYF
TGTGCCAGCAGCTCTCTACAGGGTACCCTTTCCGAGCAGTACTTC
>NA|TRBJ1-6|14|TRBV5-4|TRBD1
CASSLDRGGSPLHF
TGTGCCAGCAGCTTGGACAGGGGAGGCTCACCCCTCCACTTT
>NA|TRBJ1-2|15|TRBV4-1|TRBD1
CASSQVVDRGYGYTF
TGCGCCAGCAGCCAAGTGGTGGACAGGGGTTACGGCTACACCTTC
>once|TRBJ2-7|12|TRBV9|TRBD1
CASSVTGDEQYF
TGTGCCAGCAGCGTAACAGGGGACGAGCAGTACTTC
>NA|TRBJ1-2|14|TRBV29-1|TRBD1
CSVEVGDRIYGYTF
TGCAGCGTTGAAGTTGGGGACAGAATCTATGGCTACACCTTC
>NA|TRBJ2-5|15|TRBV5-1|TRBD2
CASSLVPSGGETQYF
TGCGCCAGCAGCTTGGTTCCTAGCGGGGGGGAGACCCAGTACTTC
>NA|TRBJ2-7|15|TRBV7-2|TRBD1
CASSSTGTGVYEQYF
TGTGCCAGCAGCTCAACCGGGACAGGGGTCTACGAGCAGTACTTC
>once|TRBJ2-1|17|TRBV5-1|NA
CASSKGEGVVSYNEQFF
TGCGCCAGCAGTAAAGGGGAGGGGGTGGTTTCCTACAATGAGCAGTTCTTC
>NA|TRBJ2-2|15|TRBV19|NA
CASSARTANTGELFF
TGTGCCAGTAGCGCTCGGACAGCTAACACCGGGGAGCTGTTTTTT
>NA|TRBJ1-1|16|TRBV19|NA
CASRSQVDGLNTEAFF
TGTGCCAGTAGATCACAGGTAGACGGGTTGAACACTGAAGCTTTCTTT
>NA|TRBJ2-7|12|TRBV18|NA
CASSPRQDEQYF
TGTGCCAGCTCACCCAGACAGGACGAGCAGTACTTC
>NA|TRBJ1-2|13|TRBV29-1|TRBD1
CSGETGGSYGYTF
TGCAGCGGAGAGACAGGGGGTTCGTATGGCTACACCTTC
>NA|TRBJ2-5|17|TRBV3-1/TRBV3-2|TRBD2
CASSQDTIAGTQETQYF
TGTGCCAGCAGCCAAGATACCATAGCGGGGACCCAAGAGACCCAGTACTTC
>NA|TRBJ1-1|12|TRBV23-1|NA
CASSQDVREAFF
TGCGCCAGCAGTCAAGACGTCAGGGAAGCTTTCTTT
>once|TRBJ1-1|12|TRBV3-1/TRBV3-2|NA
CATPAVNTEAFF
TGTGCCACTCCCGCAGTGAACACTGAAGCTTTCTTT